This T cell receptor beta chain was recovered during a study of blood T cell repertoires in COVID-19. This CDR3 spans 15 amino acids. V lost 5 bases and J 2 bases, leaving 10 bases between the germline ends. The germline gives CDR1 MGHRA, CDR2 YSYEKL. Original analysis: Reference gene primer amplification in the assay estimated nucleated cell counts. TCRdb's table, derived via immunoSEQ multiplex PCR, lists solely in-frame clones and lacks some. V, J and clone size were drawn from that table, and D and trimming were deduced from the DNA. The top ten clones hold 3% of a sample with 140,000 or so clones, 85% to 90% of them seen once.

This clonotype originated in a woman aged 55-70 years with active COVID-19. The V call is TRBV4-1, the J call TRBJ2-6, with D possibly TRBD1 on 6 matching bases. Input material: peripheral blood. CDR3 sequence: CASSSGTTGANVLTF. The CDR3 DNA reads as TGCGCCAGCAGCTCCGGGACAACTGGGGCCAACGTCCTGACTTTC.